The 4 T cell receptor beta chains below all came from one sample that was sequenced in a study of blood T cell repertoires in COVID-19. Profiling relied on immunoSEQ multiplex PCR, and the TCRdb table lists in-frame clones only, not all of them. The profile shows approximately 53,000 clones, roughly 90% of them singletons. Sequenced input: peripheral blood. Source of these receptors: a woman aged 80 or over with acute or convalescent COVID-19.

The genes are TRBV27 and TRBJ1-1; D remains unclear. CDR3 size: 15 residues. Trimming cost V 3 bases and J 1 base, with 12 bases left between them. Germline CDR1 reads MNHEY; CDR2 reads SMNVEV (reference sequence). The CDR3 DNA is TGTGCCAGCAGTTTTGGTTGGCGGTCGAACACTGAAGCTTTCTTT. The encoded protein is CASSFGWRSNTEAFF.

This sequence joins TRBV3-1 (or the pseudogene TRBV3-2) and TRBJ2-3; maybe TRBD2 (7 bases). Trimming stripped 2 bases from V and 3 bases from J, with 15 bases between. Germline loops: CDR1 LGHDT, CDR2 YNNKEL (reference sequence). The CDR3 runs 16 residues. The DNA of the CDR3 is TGTGCCAGCAGCCAAAAAAAAGGGGGAGGGACAGATACGCAGTATTTT. Translation gives CASSQKKGGGTDTQYF.

The chain recombines TRBV5-4 with TRBJ2-3; D is unresolved. Germline V gene lookup returns CDR1 SGHNT and CDR2 YYREEE (reference sequence). The CDR3 is made up of 15 amino acids. The V end was cut by 0 bases, the J end by 0 bases, with 8 bases between. CDR3 in amino acids: CASSLGWPSTDTQYF. The CDR3 DNA sequence: TGTGCCAGCAGCTTGGGGTGGCCCAGCACAGATACGCAGTATTTT.

The CDR3 loop reads CASSLGTPTGAYGYTF. DNA of the CDR3: TGTGCCAGCAGCTTAGGGACCCCCACAGGAGCCTATGGCTACACCTTC. The genes are TRBV7-8 and TRBJ1-2; D is perhaps TRBD1 (5 bases). Germline values: CDR1 SGHVS, CDR2 FQNEAQ. With 1 base removed from V and 4 bases from J, the gap between germline ends came to 16 bases. This CDR3 region has 16 residues.